The present T cell receptor (beta chain) was sequenced within a study of shared clonotypes between healthy human individuals. CDR1 is WSHSY, CDR2 SAAADI, per germline. The CDR3 is made up of 15 amino acids. With 5 bases clipped from V and 5 bases from J, the junction kept 4 bases outside the gene matches. TCRdb's copy holds only in-frame clones and misses some; the assay was immunoSEQ multiplex PCR. The sample holds around 600,000 clones, about 97% seen once. This TCR came from a woman under 40 in good health. The V and J genes are TRBV10-2 and TRBJ2-2; 11 nucleotides line up with TRBD2. Input material: naive CD4+ T cells sorted from blood. Specified subset: CD45RA+ positively selected. In DNA form, the CDR3 reads TGCGCCAGCAGTTTAGCGGGAGGGGGGACCGGGGAGCTGTTTTTT. As protein: CASSLAGGGTGELFF.